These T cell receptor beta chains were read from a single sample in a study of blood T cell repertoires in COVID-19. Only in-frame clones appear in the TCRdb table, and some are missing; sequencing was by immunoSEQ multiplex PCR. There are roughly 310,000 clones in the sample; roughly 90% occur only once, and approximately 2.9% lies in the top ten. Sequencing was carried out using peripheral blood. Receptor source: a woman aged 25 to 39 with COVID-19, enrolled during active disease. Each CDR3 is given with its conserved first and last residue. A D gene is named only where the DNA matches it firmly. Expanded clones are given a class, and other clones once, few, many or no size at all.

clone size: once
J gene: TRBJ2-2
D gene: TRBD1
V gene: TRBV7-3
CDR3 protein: CASSLGTATGELFF
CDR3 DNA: TGTGCCAGCAGCTTAGGGACAGCCACCGGGGAGCTGTTTTTT

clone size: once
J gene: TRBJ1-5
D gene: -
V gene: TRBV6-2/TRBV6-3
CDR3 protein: CASSVGTPDQPQHF
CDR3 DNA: TGTGCCAGCAGTGTTGGGACACCAGATCAGCCCCAGCATTTT

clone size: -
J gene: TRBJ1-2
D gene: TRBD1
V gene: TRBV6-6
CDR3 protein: CASRTGTGAYGYTF
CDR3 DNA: TGTGCCAGCAGAACCGGGACAGGGGCGTATGGCTACACCTTC

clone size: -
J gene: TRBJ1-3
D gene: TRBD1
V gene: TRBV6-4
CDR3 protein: CASKGAKQGARGNTIYF
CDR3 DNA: TGTGCCAGCAAAGGGGCCAAACAGGGGGCACGTGGAAACACCATATATTTT

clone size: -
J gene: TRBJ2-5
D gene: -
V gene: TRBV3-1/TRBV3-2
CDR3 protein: CASSQEIGGGETQYF
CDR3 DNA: TGTGCCAGCAGCCAAGAGATAGGGGGAGGGGAGACCCAGTACTTC

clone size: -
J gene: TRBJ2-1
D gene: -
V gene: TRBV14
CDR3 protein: CASNLEGRYNEQFF
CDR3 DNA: TGTGCCAGCAACCTGGAGGGGAGATACAATGAGCAGTTCTTC

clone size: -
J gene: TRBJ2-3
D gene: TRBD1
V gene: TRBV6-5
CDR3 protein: CASSYTGDRWDTQYF
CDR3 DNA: TGTGCCAGCAGTTACACCGGGGACAGGTGGGATACGCAGTATTTT

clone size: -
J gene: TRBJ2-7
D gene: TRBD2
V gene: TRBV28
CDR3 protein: CASQEGGLADLQYF
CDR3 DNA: TGTGCCAGTCAGGAGGGGGGACTAGCGGACCTTCAGTACTTC

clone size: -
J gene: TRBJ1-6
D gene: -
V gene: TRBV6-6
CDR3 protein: CASRRQNSPLHF
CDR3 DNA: TGTGCCAGCAGACGACAGAATTCACCCCTCCACTTT

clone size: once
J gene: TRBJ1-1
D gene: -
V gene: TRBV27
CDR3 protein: CASSSAQGVLHTEAFF
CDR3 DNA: TGTGCCAGCAGTTCAGCACAGGGAGTTCTTCACACTGAAGCTTTCTTT

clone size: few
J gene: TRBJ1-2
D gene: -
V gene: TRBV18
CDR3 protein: CASSPPRGSDYGYTF
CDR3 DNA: TGTGCCAGCTCACCCCCGCGAGGGTCTGACTATGGCTACACCTTC

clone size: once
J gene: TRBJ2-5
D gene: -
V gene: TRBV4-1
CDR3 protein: CASSQDPYQETQYF
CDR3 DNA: TGCGCCAGCAGCCAAGACCCCTACCAAGAGACCCAGTACTTC

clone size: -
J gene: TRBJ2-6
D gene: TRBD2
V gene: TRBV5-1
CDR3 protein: CASSLGSAGGTGANVLTF
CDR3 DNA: TGCGCCAGCAGCTTGGGGTCGGCGGGGGGCACTGGGGCCAACGTCCTGACTTTC

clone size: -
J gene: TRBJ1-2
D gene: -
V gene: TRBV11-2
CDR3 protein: CASSLTPDSELGYGYTF
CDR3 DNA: TGTGCCAGCAGCTTGACCCCGGACAGCGAACTGGGCTATGGCTACACCTTC

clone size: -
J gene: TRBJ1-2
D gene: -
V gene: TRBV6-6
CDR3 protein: CASSHRTDYGYTF
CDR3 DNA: TGTGCCAGCAGCCACAGGACAGACTATGGCTACACCTTC

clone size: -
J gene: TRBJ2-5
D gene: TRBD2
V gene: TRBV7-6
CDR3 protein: CASSQIAGGQETQYF
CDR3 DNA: TGTGCCAGCAGCCAGATAGCGGGAGGGCAAGAGACCCAGTACTTC

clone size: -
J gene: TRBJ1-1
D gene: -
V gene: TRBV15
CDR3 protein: CATSREIRGGLDEAFF
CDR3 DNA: TGTGCCACCAGCAGAGAGATACGGGGAGGGTTGGATGAAGCTTTCTTT

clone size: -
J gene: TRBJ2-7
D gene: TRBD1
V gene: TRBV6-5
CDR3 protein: CASNTGTETYEQYF
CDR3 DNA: TGTGCCAGCAATACCGGGACAGAGACCTACGAGCAGTACTTC

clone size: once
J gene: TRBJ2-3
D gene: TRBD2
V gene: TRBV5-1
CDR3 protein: CASSQGGSSNTQYF
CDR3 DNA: TGCGCCAGCAGCCAGGGAGGGTCCTCGAATACGCAGTATTTT

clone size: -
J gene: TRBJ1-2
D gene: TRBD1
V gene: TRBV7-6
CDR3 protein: CASSSTPGQGARGYTF
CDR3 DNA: TGTGCCAGCAGCTCCACCCCGGGACAGGGGGCACGGGGCTACACCTTC

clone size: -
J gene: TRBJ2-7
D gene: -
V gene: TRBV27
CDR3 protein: CASSFPGSYEQYF
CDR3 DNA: TGTGCCAGCAGTTTCCCCGGCTCCTACGAGCAGTACTTC

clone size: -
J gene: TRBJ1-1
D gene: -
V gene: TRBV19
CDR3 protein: CASSAHRANTEAFF
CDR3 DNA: TGTGCCAGTAGTGCACACAGGGCGAACACTGAAGCTTTCTTT